The 11 T cell receptor beta chains presented below share a single source sample, sequenced in a study of control samples from healthy donors and cancer patients. This table comes from immunoSEQ multiplex PCR, and its TCRdb copy is limited to in-frame clones, with some not included. The sample consists of 98,000 or so clones, roughly three quarters of them appearing once. The material sequenced was blood. All receptors derive from a woman aged 25 to 39 in good health.

This chain connects TRBV18 to TRBJ2-3; D is uncertain. There are 15 residues in the CDR3. Germline V lookup: CDR1 KGHSH, CDR2 LQKENI. The ends were cut back, 6 bases at V and 2 bases at J, with 15 bases in the middle. The CDR3 region is CASSWTRPPTDTQYF. In DNA form, the CDR3 reads TGTGCCAGCTCGTGGACGCGACCTCCCACAGATACGCAGTATTTT.

The chain is built from TRBV2 and TRBJ2-3; 12 bases fit TRBD1. The CDR3 covers 18 residues. Germline V gene lookup returns CDR1 SNHLY and CDR2 FYNNEI. V lost 4 bases and J lost 2; bases outside the gene matches: 10. CDR3 coding DNA: TGTGCCAGCAGTGGCCCCGGGACAGGGGGCCCGTTCACAGATACGCAGTATTTT. Its translation is CASSGPGTGGPFTDTQYF.

Comment on this clone: The same CDR3 arises from other DNA sequences in this sample as well. The chain couples TRBV10-3 to TRBJ1-2; D might be TRBD1 (5 bases). This CDR3 region has 13 residues. Germline CDR1 reads ENHRY; CDR2 reads SYGVKD. The germline V and J ends were trimmed by 5 bases and 2 bases, with 9 bases remaining between them. CDR3 amino acids: CAISRGLNYGYTF. CDR3 bases: TGTGCCATCAGTCGGGGGTTGAACTATGGCTACACCTTC.

This clone was observed a single time. This chain links TRBV5-1 with TRBJ1-2; tentatively, D is TRBD1 (5 bases). The CDR3 contains 15 residues. The germline V and J ends were trimmed by 4 bases and 8 bases, with 21 bases remaining between them. Germline values: CDR1 SGHRS, CDR2 YFSETQ. The CDR3 DNA reads TGCGCCAGCAGCCGGGAAGAAGCGGGGACGACGGGCTACACCTTC. Translating it yields CASSREEAGTTGYTF.

The V gene is TRBV6-5, the J gene TRBJ2-5; D might be TRBD1 or TRBD2, each matching 5 bases. The CDR3 contains 16 residues. Trimming shortened V by 0 bases and J by 4 bases, and 15 bases separated the two germline ends. Germline V lookup: CDR1 MNHEY, CDR2 SVGAGI. The CDR3 protein is CASSYSGTGLGETQYF. CDR3 nucleotide sequence: TGTGCCAGCAGTTACTCAGGCACGGGGCTGGGAGAGACCCAGTACTTC.

The J gene is TRBJ2-1, the V gene TRBV7-2, with 9 bases identical to TRBD2. Per germline, CDR1 SGHTA and CDR2 FQGNSA. V trimming: 6 bases; J trimming: 7 bases; junction bases outside the gene matches: 16. This CDR3 spans 17 amino acids. The CDR3 spells CASSMGRGGAKTNEQFF. The CDR3 DNA reads as TGTGCCAGCAGTATGGGCCGCGGGGGGGCCAAGACGAATGAGCAGTTCTTC.

The chain recombines TRBV18 with TRBJ2-5; D is undetermined. Germline loops: CDR1 KGHSH, CDR2 LQKENI. Between the trimmed V and J ends, which lost 3 bases and 0 bases, there was a span of 5 bases. This CDR3 contains 13 residues. The CDR3 DNA follows: TGTGCCAGCTCACCTCAAAACCAAGAGACCCAGTACTTC. Its protein is CASSPQNQETQYF. Supplemented by reference TRBV18 and TRBJ2-5, the full variable domain reads NAGVMQNPRHLVRRRGQEARLRCSPMKGHSHVYWYRQLPEEGLKFMVYLQKENIIDESGMPKERFSAEFPKEGPSILRIQQVVRGDSAAYFCASSPQNQETQYFGPGTRLLVL.

This clone was observed a handful of times. This chain joins TRBV6-4 and TRBJ1-6; D is perhaps TRBD1 (5 bases). Germline CDR1 is MRHNA and CDR2 is SNTAGT. V was pared by 3 bases and J by 7 bases, with 7 bases between. The CDR3 sequence is 13 residues long. CDR3 DNA sequence: TGTGCCAGCAGTGAGGGGCGCAATTCACCCCTCCACTTT. As protein: CASSEGRNSPLHF.

The chain employs TRBV3-1 (or the pseudogene TRBV3-2) and TRBJ1-2, with D uncertain. Per germline, CDR1 LGHDT and CDR2 YNNKEL (reference sequence). The CDR3 consists of 12 residues. Trimming stripped 4 bases from V and 8 bases from J, with 11 bases between. The CDR3 loop reads CASSPPSGGYTF. CDR3 sequence (DNA): TGTGCCAGCAGCCCTCCCTCTGGGGGCTACACCTTC.

This clone came up a few times. The genes are TRBV19 and TRBJ1-1; D not certain. V lost 9 bases to trimming and J lost 2 bases, with 13 bases between them. Per the germline V gene, CDR1 is LNHDA and CDR2 is SQIVND (reference sequence). There are 13 residues in the CDR3. This chain's CDR3 is CASIGRRNTEAFF. DNA for the CDR3: TGTGCCAGCATTGGGAGGCGAAACACTGAAGCTTTCTTT.

The J gene is TRBJ1-2, the V gene TRBV30; 9 bases line up with TRBD1. The CDR3 contains 14 residues. CDR1 and CDR2 from the germline V gene are GTSNPN and SVGIG (reference sequence). V was clipped by 3 bases and J by 7 bases; unmatched bases: 9. The CDR3 DNA sequence: TGTGCCTGGAGCGGCGACAGGGGGGAAGGTGGCTACACCTTC. Encoded protein: CAWSGDRGEGGYTF. Full variable domain (missing parts from reference TRBV30 and TRBJ1-2): SQTIHQWPATLVQPVGSPLSLECTVEGTSNPNLYWYRQAAGRGLQLLFYSVGIGQISSEVPQNLSASRPQDRQFILSSKKLLLSDSGFYLCAWSGDRGEGGYTFGSGTRLTVV.